The 21 T cell receptor beta chains listed next were all sequenced from one sample in a study of beta chain features in type 1 diabetes. TCRB transcripts that were expressed got sequenced, as all of the isolated RNA had been reverse transcribed. Sequencing used immunoSEQ multiplex PCR; TCRdb keeps in-frame clones, though not all of them. The table has 130,000 to 150,000 clones, roughly a tenth seen once. Sequencing was carried out using naive CD4+ T cells from blood. The receptors stem from a man younger than 35 in good health.

The chain is built from TRBV6-5 and TRBJ1-6, with 8 bases lining up with TRBD1. CDR1 and CDR2 (germline): MNHEY, SVGAGI. J lost 9 bases, V lost 6 bases, and 7 bases had no gene match. The CDR3 has 14 residues. DNA of the CDR3: TGTGCCAGCAGGGACACAGGGGGTAGTTCACCCCTCCACTTT. It encodes CASRDTGGSSPLHF.

This clone occurred many times. This chain uses TRBV18 with TRBJ2-7, with 10 bases aligning to TRBD2. The CDR3 sequence is 15 residues long. Per germline, CDR1 KGHSH and CDR2 LQKENI. V was pared by 3 bases and J by 2 bases, with 4 bases of the junction left unmatched. CDR3 in amino acids: CASSPGLAETYEQYF. The CDR3 nucleotides are TGTGCCAGCTCACCCGGACTAGCGGAGACCTACGAGCAGTACTTC. Full variable domain (remainder filled in from reference TRBV18 and TRBJ2-7): NAGVMQNPRHLVRRRGQEARLRCSPMKGHSHVYWYRQLPEEGLKFMVYLQKENIIDESGMPKERFSAEFPKEGPSILRIQQVVRGDSAAYFCASSPGLAETYEQYFGPGTRLTVT.

This clone was observed a handful of times. The chain couples TRBV6-4 to TRBJ1-6; D possibly corresponds to TRBD1 (5 bases). The ends were cut back, 6 bases at V and 7 bases at J, with 10 bases in the middle. CDR3 length equals 13 residues. Germline V lookup: CDR1 MRHNA, CDR2 SNTAGT. In DNA, the CDR3 is TGTGCCAGCAGCCTGGGGGGGAATTCACCCCTCCACTTT. This sequence encodes CASSLGGNSPLHF.

V usage is TRBV19 and J usage is TRBJ2-5; 15 positions agree with TRBD2. There are 18 residues in the CDR3. V shed 4 bases, J shed 0 bases, and the junction held 6 bases outside the gene matches. Germline CDR1 and CDR2: LNHDA and SQIVND (reference sequence). CDR3 protein: CASSRGLAGGMYQETQYF. The CDR3 nucleotides are TGTGCCAGTAGTAGAGGACTAGCGGGGGGGATGTACCAAGAGACCCAGTACTTC. Complete variable domain (other parts from reference TRBV19 and TRBJ2-5): DGGITQSPKYLFRKEGQNVTLSCEQNLNHDAMYWYRQDPGQGLRLIYYSQIVNDFQKGDIAEGYSVSREKKESFPLTVTSAQKNPTAFYLCASSRGLAGGMYQETQYFGPGTRLLVL.

This clone was seen a few times. CDR3 DNA sequence: TGTGCCAGCAGTTACTCTTCGGCAAACGCGGTTGGCTACACCTTC. Translated: CASSYSSANAVGYTF. The rearrangement links TRBV6-5 to TRBJ1-2, with D uncertain. Trimming shortened V by 0 bases and J by 7 bases, and 15 bases separated the two germline ends. This CDR3 spans 15 amino acids. CDR1 MNHEY and CDR2 SVGAGI come from the germline V gene.

The genes are TRBV11-2 and TRBJ2-7; no definite D call. Germline loops: CDR1 SGHAT, CDR2 FQNNGV. This CDR3 region has 13 residues. V gave up 1 base and J gave up 2 bases, with 6 bases separating them. CDR3 protein: CASSLGTAYEQYF. DNA for the CDR3: TGTGCCAGCAGCTTAGGTACAGCCTACGAGCAGTACTTC.

This clone was found a few times. The chain has TRBV7-2 and TRBJ2-7; 8 bases fit TRBD1. The V segment lost 2 bases and the J segment 3 bases; nucleotides outside the gene matches: 12. The CDR3 is 17 amino acids. CDR1 is SGHTA, CDR2 FQGNSA, per germline. The DNA of the CDR3 is TGTGCCAGCAGCTTATTGGCAGGGGGCGCAGGAGTCTACGAGCAGTACTTC. This gives the protein CASSLLAGGAGVYEQYF.

The chain uses TRBV7-2 and TRBJ1-2; 9 bases line up with TRBD1. J gave up 12 bases and V 1 base, and 9 bases lay outside the gene matches. Germline values: CDR1 SGHTA, CDR2 FQGNSA. This CDR3 has 14 amino acids. This CDR3 is CASSLEGTGIGHTF. The DNA for the CDR3 is TGTGCCAGCAGCTTAGAAGGGACAGGGATAGGGCACACCTTC. The variable domain in full, with the rest retrieved from reference TRBV7-2 and TRBJ1-2, is GAGVSQSPSNKVTEKGKDVELRCDPISGHTALYWYRQSLGQGLEFLIYFQGNSAPDKSGLPSDRFSAERTGGSVSTLTIQRTQQEDSAVYLCASSLEGTGIGHTFGSGTRLTVV.

This clone has only a few counts. This chain connects TRBV4-1 to TRBJ1-2; maybe TRBD1 (6 bases). The CDR3 spans 16 residues. Germline CDR1 is MGHRA and CDR2 is YSYEKL. V was trimmed by 0 bases and J by 4 bases, leaving 15 bases between them. The CDR3 DNA is TGCGCCAGCAGCCAAGATCAACAGGGCAGTCTCTATGGCTACACCTTC. It translates to CASSQDQQGSLYGYTF.

This clone was seen more than once but under ten times. The genes are TRBV28 and TRBJ1-2, with TRBD1 as a possible D gene (6 bases). There are 14 residues in the CDR3. V was shortened by 4 bases and J by 7 bases, with 16 bases between the two germline ends. The germline gives CDR1 MDHEN, CDR2 SYDVKM. The CDR3 region is CASSSPSGQSGYTF. Written as DNA, the CDR3 is TGTGCCAGCAGTTCACCCTCCGGACAGTCTGGCTACACCTTC.

This clone occurred a few times. V usage is TRBV7-2 and J usage is TRBJ2-1; 13 positions agree with TRBD2. Trimming removed 5 bases from V and 3 bases from J; junction bases left unmatched: 7. This CDR3 region has 17 residues. Germline CDR1 reads SGHTA; CDR2 reads FQGNSA. The CDR3 sequence is CASSTRLAGGYYNEQFF. The CDR3 DNA reads as TGTGCCAGCAGCACCCGACTAGCGGGGGGATACTACAATGAGCAGTTCTTC. Using reference TRBV7-2 and TRBJ2-1 for the parts outside the CDR3, the full variable domain is GAGVSQSPSNKVTEKGKDVELRCDPISGHTALYWYRQSLGQGLEFLIYFQGNSAPDKSGLPSDRFSAERTGGSVSTLTIQRTQQEDSAVYLCASSTRLAGGYYNEQFFGPGTRLTVL.

This clone turned up a few times. This chain links TRBV7-2 with TRBJ2-1, with D possibly matching TRBD1 (5 bases). V lost 0 bases and J 9 bases, leaving 9 bases between the germline ends. CDR1 is SGHTA, CDR2 FQGNSA, per germline. The CDR3 sequence is 13 residues long. The CDR3 spells CASSLARGSEQFF. CDR3 nucleotide sequence: TGTGCCAGCAGCTTAGCAAGGGGCTCTGAGCAGTTCTTC.

This clone has a handful of counts. The chain links TRBV19 to TRBJ1-1; possible D gene TRBD1, 6 bases. The CDR3 spans 13 residues. Germline lookup yields CDR1 LNHDA and CDR2 SQIVND (reference sequence). V lost 9 bases, J lost 0 bases, and 11 bases lay in between. This CDR3 reads CASSRGMNTEAFF. The CDR3 nucleotides read TGTGCCAGCTCCAGGGGCATGAACACTGAAGCTTTCTTT.

The rearrangement links TRBV15 to TRBJ2-5; weak D call: TRBD2 (6 bases). CDR3 size: 14 residues. The germline V gene has CDR1 LNHNV and CDR2 YYDKDF (reference sequence). The V gene lost 6 bases and the J gene lost 5 bases, with 16 bases spanning the gap. The CDR3 reads CATRSPSEWETQYF. The CDR3 nucleotides are TGTGCCACCAGATCCCCTAGCGAGTGGGAGACCCAGTACTTC.

This clone was seen a few times. The V gene is TRBV5-1, the J gene TRBJ1-1; TRBD1 matches at 10 bases. This CDR3 is 13 amino acids long. Germline CDR1 SGHRS, CDR2 YFSETQ. The trim removed 3 bases at V and 4 bases at J, leaving 0 bases unmatched. The DNA for the CDR3 is TGCGCCAGCAGCTGGACAGGGGGCACTGAAGCTTTCTTT. It translates to CASSWTGGTEAFF.

This clone turned up a few times. The chain carries TRBV15 and TRBJ2-2, with TRBD2 matching over 7 bases. The CDR3 contains 14 residues. CDR1 LNHNV and CDR2 YYDKDF come from the germline V gene (reference sequence). After removal of 4 bases from V and 6 bases from J, the junction contained 5 bases not matched to a gene. This CDR3 reads CATSTDRGAGELFF. The CDR3 nucleotides are TGTGCCACCAGCACCGACCGGGGGGCCGGGGAGCTGTTTTTT.

This clone was seen only a few times. The chain is built from TRBV7-3 and TRBJ2-5, with 12 bases fitting TRBD2. Germline V CDR1 and CDR2: SGHTA, FQGTGA. With 5 bases clipped from V and 5 bases from J, the junction kept 6 bases outside the gene matches. This CDR3 region has 15 residues. DNA for the CDR3: TGTGCCAGCAGCCTAGCGGGGGGGCCCCCGGAGACCCAGTACTTC. Translating it yields CASSLAGGPPETQYF. Together with reference TRBV7-3 and TRBJ2-5, the CDR3 gives the full variable domain: GAGVSQTPSNKVTEKGKYVELRCDPISGHTALYWYRQSLGQGPEFLIYFQGTGAADDSGLPNDRFFAVRPEGSVSTLKIQRTERGDSAVYLCASSLAGGPPETQYFGPGTRLLVL.

In its sample, this clone was seen a few times. V gene TRBV11-2 combines with J gene TRBJ1-5; D call uncertain. The germline V and J ends were trimmed by 0 bases and 0 bases, with 12 bases remaining between them. CDR1 and CDR2 (germline): SGHAT, FQNNGV. The CDR3 runs to 17 residues. The chain's CDR3 is CASSLDGQVYSNQPQHF. The CDR3 nucleotides are TGTGCCAGCAGCTTAGATGGTCAGGTTTATAGCAATCAGCCCCAGCATTTT. The entire variable domain, with the rest obtained from reference TRBV11-2 and TRBJ1-5, is as follows: EAGVAQSPRYKIIEKRQSVAFWCNPISGHATLYWYQQILGQGPKLLIQFQNNGVVDDSQLPKDRFSAERLKGVDSTLKIQPAKLEDSAVYLCASSLDGQVYSNQPQHFGDGTRLSIL.

V is TRBV6-1 and J is TRBJ2-1; the D gene is possibly TRBD2 (6 bases). V lost 1 base, J lost 9 bases, and 16 bases lay in between. Germline V CDR1 and CDR2: MNHNS, SASEGT. The CDR3 totals 15 residues. The CDR3 reads CASSEERLAQGEQFF. DNA of the CDR3: TGTGCCAGCAGTGAAGAGAGGCTAGCGCAGGGTGAGCAGTTCTTC.

The chain has TRBV2 and TRBJ1-2; D is ambiguous. Germline values: CDR1 SNHLY, CDR2 FYNNEI. V lost 2 bases and J 7 bases, leaving 8 bases between the germline ends. The CDR3 spans 12 residues. The CDR3 loop is CASSERGSGYTF. In DNA, the CDR3 is TGTGCCAGCAGTGAACGGGGTTCTGGCTACACCTTC.

The V and J genes are TRBV6-1 and TRBJ1-2, with a weak D call TRBD1 (6 bases). V was cut by 1 base and J by 2 bases, with 11 bases left in between. The CDR3 contains 15 residues. Germline-derived CDR1 and CDR2 are MNHNS and SASEGT. The chain's CDR3 is CASSEGQGSNYGYTF. CDR3 bases: TGTGCCAGCAGTGAAGGGCAGGGGTCCAACTATGGCTACACCTTC.